This T cell receptor beta chain came from a study of metastatic and nonmetastatic thyroid tumors. On the study more broadly: Peripheral blood and tumor or nodule samples from malignant and benign thyroid patients were compared.

This clone was seen repeatedly, ten times or more. The antigen remains undetermined. In the authors' workflow: The study's classifier, a distant-metastasis tool for papillary thyroid cancer, was built using CDR3 differences across clinicopathological groups. MiXCR re-clonotyped the PCR reads for TCRdb. In this record, the V and J calls reflect TCRdb's handling and not the investigators' own analysis. The sample consists of 30,000 to 35,000 clones, around a sixth of them appearing once. The CDR3 extends over 14 amino acids. J lost 2 bases, V lost 1 base, and 2 bases had no gene match. Per germline, CDR1 MGHDK and CDR2 SYGVNS. Treatment of any kind had been given to no patient before thyroid surgery. General study results and limits: Patients with malignant thyroid tumors reportedly had significantly higher TCR beta diversity than those with benign nodules, in blood and tumor.

The chain uses TRBV25-1 and TRBJ2-7; 7 nucleotides match TRBD1. The source of this sequence is a female donor with papillary thyroid cancer or a benign thyroid nodule (not recorded which). Some clones in this sample may be carry-over from other donors' samples. Sequenced: blood. This CDR3 reads CASSESGQTYEQYF. In nucleotides, the CDR3 is TGTGCCAGCAGTGAATCGGGACAGACCTACGAGCAGTACTTC.